Many counts were recorded for the clone carrying this TCR beta chain. The source material, RNA transcripts, was used to amplify TCR beta CDR3 regions. Primed by the HTBI set, a first-round RT-PCR was run on the TCR CDR3. Using its own MiXCR run on the multiplex PCR reads, TCRdb lists one record per CDR3 protein. The sample contains about 160,000 distinct CDR3 sequences, about 9.4% of which appear only once. The data were obtained in a study of T cells in Graves' hyperthyroidism and ophthalmopathy. Across the study: Before treatment of any kind, peripheral blood was taken at initial diagnosis.

This CDR3 is built from 16 residues. CDR1 ENHRY and CDR2 SYGVKD come from the germline V gene. V shed 0 bases and J 4 bases; nucleotides not matched to a gene: 5. The sequenced sample was blood. The rearrangement uses TRBV10-3 and TRBJ2-1, with 8 bases fitting TRBD2. This sequence was found in a woman aged 18-35 years with Graves' hyperthyroidism that later progressed to Graves' ophthalmopathy. The CDR3 loop reads CAISESRGGRYNEQFF. CDR3 nucleotide sequence: TGTGCCATCAGTGAGTCACGGGGGGGCCGGTACAATGAGCAGTTCTTC.